The clone carrying this T cell receptor beta chain was seen a few times. Germline lookup yields CDR1 MRHNA and CDR2 SNTAGT. Unmatched junction bases numbered 0, after V lost 3 bases and J lost 9 bases. This CDR3 has 14 residues. The record originates from a study of cytomegalovirus exposure and HLA in healthy donors. Primers included in the PCR were 60 Vbeta and 13 Jbeta primers. Repertoires were generated with immunoSEQ multiplex PCR, while TCRdb's copy carries only in-frame clones and drops some. The data contain about 90,000 clones, 50% to 75% of them singletons. Sample: PBMCs. The clonotype originates from a man younger than 45 in good health and CMV-seronegative. V and J are TRBV6-4 and TRBJ1-6; 12 nucleotides line up with TRBD1. DNA for the CDR3: TGTGCCAGCAGTGAGGGACAGGGGGCTTCACCCCTCCACTTT. Its translation: CASSEGQGASPLHF.